What follows is one TCR beta chain and its context. Its target is not known. This sample was taken from a study of shared clonotypes between healthy human individuals. Naivety among CD8 cells was defined by CD45RO negativity and positive CCR7 selection, thereby excluding terminally differentiated effector memory CD45RA+ cells. The study's findings and limits: Lower generation probabilities were found for non-shared clonotypes than for those shared by all four donors. Clonotypes that were shared across four donors made up approximately 5.1% of naive CD4 clonotypes. Measured sharing among donors was expected to vary with sequencing depth.

V was clipped by 5 bases and J by 8 bases, with 15 bases between them. The CDR3 runs 13 residues. Germline CDR1 is PRHDT and CDR2 is FYEKMQ (reference sequence). Replicate PCRs from sorted subsets contained roughly 200 ng DNA, which is around 29,000 T cell genomes. Method: immunoSEQ multiplex PCR; TCRdb's copy keeps in-frame clones and lacks some. The table shows approximately 2,200,000 clones, with about 92% occurring only once. The sequenced material came from naive CD8+ T cells from PBMCs. The chain carries TRBV13 and TRBJ1-1; the D gene is possibly TRBD1 (6 bases). The receptor's source is a man aged 18 to 35 in good health. Some clones in this sample may be carry-over from other donors' samples. CDR3 nucleotides: TGTGCCAGCAGCCCCCGGGGTAGGGGGGAAGCTTTCTTT. This encodes CASSPRGRGEAFF.